This paragraph covers one T cell receptor (beta chain) sequence. The data are from a study of blood T cell repertoires in COVID-19. Study-wide background: From the United States, Italy and Spain came samples of acute and convalescent COVID-19. The analysed material was cDNA or gDNA that came from T cells, B-cell-depleted T cells, or PBMCs.

The length of the CDR3 is 16 residues. Germline V gene sequence: CDR1 SGHRS, CDR2 YFSETQ. Trimming took 7 bases from V and 1 from J; bases not matched to a gene: 7. Recovered status applied to Cohort 3 donors who had two consecutive negative PCRs. It also applied to those with clearance or with symptom resolution. The method was immunoSEQ multiplex PCR; TCRdb's version includes in-frame clones alone and lacks a portion of them. The sample lists under 500,000 clones; 85% to 90% were seen once. The sample consisted of PBMCs or T cells enriched from blood (not recorded which). The rearrangement links TRBV5-1 to TRBJ2-2, with 10 bases lining up with TRBD2. The sequence was collected from a man aged 30 to 45 who had recovered from COVID-19. CDR3 loop: CASSIIAGGNTGELFF. The CDR3 DNA follows: TGCGCCAGCTCGATTATAGCGGGAGGGAACACCGGGGAGCTGTTTTTT.